The rows below give T cell receptor beta chains drawn from one sample of a study of a mutant IDH1 vaccine in newly diagnosed glioma. Sequencing was performed with immunoSEQ multiplex PCR; in TCRdb, only in-frame clones are kept and a portion is missing. In the table there are around 35,000 clones, about four fifths of which are singletons. These receptors are not linked to any known antigen. The sample in question was PBMCs, obtained from a glioma patient whose treatment included an IDH1 peptide vaccine. These receptors were taken from a man aged 30 to 45 with glioma. CDR3s include the opening cysteine and the closing phenylalanine or tryptophan. The order of the fields is clone size, V gene, D gene, J gene, CDR3 protein. A D gene is named only where the DNA matches it firmly. Some rows have no size entry. The others give once, few or many, or a class for an expanded clone.

>-|TRBV11-2|-|TRBJ1-3
CASSFHMSSGNTIYF
>-|TRBV7-9|-|TRBJ1-5
CASSLSVYSNQPQHF
>few|TRBV7-2|TRBD1|TRBJ1-4
CASSTEGQGNEKLFF
>-|TRBV5-1|-|TRBJ1-2
CASSLSGGYTF
>-|TRBV14|-|TRBJ2-5
CASSQDQRTQYF
>-|TRBV6-5|-|TRBJ1-1
CASSTLGDTEAFF
>-|TRBV28|-|TRBJ1-5
CASSRRGGQPQHF
>-|TRBV30|-|TRBJ2-1
CAWSTLEGNSYNEQFF
>-|TRBV30|TRBD1|TRBJ2-7
CAWSGDRGLYEQYF
>-|TRBV5-1|-|TRBJ1-5
CASSTDGDQPQHF
>-|TRBV7-9|TRBD1|TRBJ2-7
CASSLGDRGTYEQYF
>-|TRBV27|-|TRBJ1-5
CASSLGGAYSNQPQHF
>-|TRBV9|-|TRBJ2-7
CASSVGGGDEQYF
>-|TRBV18|-|TRBJ1-1
CASSEAGNTEAFF
>-|TRBV19|-|TRBJ1-2
CASSIDFTQWDLYGYTF
>once|TRBV6-5|-|TRBJ2-2
CASRRKGSTGELFF
>-|TRBV19|-|TRBJ1-4
CASKIPGGEKLFF
>-|TRBV27|TRBD1|TRBJ2-1
CASSFHRGGTGGLDEQFF
>-|TRBV29-1|-|TRBJ1-2
CSVELDGHLSHTF
>-|TRBV7-8|-|TRBJ1-3
CASSIAAGSGNTIYF
>-|TRBV6-4|TRBD2|TRBJ2-2
CASRTSGDTGELFF
>once|TRBV6-5|-|TRBJ1-3
CASRGQGHSGNTIYF
>few|TRBV2|TRBD1|TRBJ1-5
CASSGGGESNQPQHF
>-|TRBV11-2|TRBD1|TRBJ1-2
CASKLGVRDRGDGYTF
>-|TRBV5-1|TRBD1|TRBJ2-1
CASSSQGPHYNEQFF
>-|TRBV5-1|-|TRBJ2-3
CASSFKDTQYF
>-|TRBV28|-|TRBJ1-1
CASSPSGPGNTEAFF
>-|TRBV2|TRBD2|TRBJ2-2
CASAEAGGPPGELFF
>-|TRBV9|-|TRBJ2-2
CASSVDSGVWDGELFF
>few|TRBV2|-|TRBJ1-4
CASSVRSNEKLFF
>few|TRBV7-2|-|TRBJ1-1
CASSLVRVETEAFF
>-|TRBV6-1|-|TRBJ1-3
CASSEVPAGNTIYF
>-|TRBV6-5|-|TRBJ1-6
CASRPSTGIRSPLHF
>-|TRBV5-1|-|TRBJ1-3
CASGGDNSGNTIYF
>-|TRBV4-2|TRBD2|TRBJ2-1
CASSQVGLASNEQFF
>-|TRBV29-1|TRBD1|TRBJ2-7
CSVEAGTGGVDEQYF
>-|TRBV6-6|TRBD1|TRBJ2-7
CATSPGQGFYEQYF
>-|TRBV15|TRBD1|TRBJ1-1
CATSRDHAGGAAEAFF